This T cell receptor beta chain was retrieved from a study of CD8+CD57+ T cells in acquired aplastic anemia (dated by TCRdb to about 2018). For the wider study: DNA extracted from sorted CD4+ and CD8+ cells had a mean of around 3 ug, with a range of roughly 0.19 to 27.4 ug. CD8+CD57+ expansion was defined as frequency above the mean frequency observed in healthy subjects.

Worth noting for this clonotype: Its antigen remains unidentified. Since the CDR3 does not end with the conserved phenylalanine or tryptophan, this likely comes from a read error.

Results the study describes overall, beyond this receptor: No significant difference in CD8+ Simpson's diversity was found between patients and healthy controls (P=0.060). Around 27 CD8+ CDR3 sequences were found in both patients and controls but appeared to be highly expressed in patients and within the immunodominant clones of the patients.

Flow cytometry had shown CD8+CD57+ cell expansion in the patients selected for sequencing. Every patient had severe acquired aplastic anemia, diagnosed using the International Study of Aplastic Anemia and Agranulocytosis and Camitta criteria. No patient had received any therapy when blood was sampled. The study deep-sequenced TCR repertoires of sorted CD4+ and CD8+ blood T cells from severe aplastic anemia patients and healthy subjects. In the USA, patient enrollment took place under clinicaltrials.gov protocols 00001620, 01623167, 00001397, 00071045, 00081523 and 00961064. Ficoll-Paque density gradient centrifugation was used to isolate peripheral blood mononuclear cells. Before DNA extraction, CD4+ and CD8+ T cells were sorted by FACS or by magnetic beads. From its first to its last residue, the CDR3 has 15 amino acids. The sequence is cut down to CDR3 DNA, 45 bases in frame from base 1. V loses 6 bases at its end and J loses 8 bases; junction bases beyond the gene matches: 13. The CDR1 and CDR2 encoded by the germline V gene are SNHLY and FYNNEI.

Genomic DNA was used as template for profiling of TCR beta VDJ combinations and CDR3 sequences. TCR repertoire sequencing was run on an Illumina HiSeq 2000. Concerning the study's data processing: Repertoires were assessed using TRBV/TRBJ rearrangement plots, CDR3 size and DJ length profiles, and Simpson's diversity index. The most abundant DNA sequence in the deep sequencing data was defined as the immunodominant clone. CDR3 amino acid sequences were checked for sharing across subjects and were also compared against the VDJdb database and published repertoires. TCRdb cleaned the public reads at Q25 with fastp, built clones with MiXCR and kept in-frame beta chains. Each entry merges the rows of one CDR3 protein and shows their most common DNA and genes. The V and J calls and clone size come from TCRdb's table, not from the authors' own analysis. This sample is represented by around 250,000 distinct CDR3 sequences; approximately 80% of them were singletons. 35% to 50% of the sample is taken by the ten largest.

This clonotype was sampled from a human donor with aplastic anemia. This receptor chain uses TRBV2 and TRBJ1-2; a stretch of 9 junction bases matches TRBD1. The sequenced sample consisted of sorted CD4+, CD8+, or CD8+CD57+ T cells (not recorded which) from PBMCs. The DNA reads as follows: TGTGCCAGCAGGGACTTAGGGACAGGGAGAGTCGGCTACACCCTC. This gives the protein CASRDLGTGRVGYTL.